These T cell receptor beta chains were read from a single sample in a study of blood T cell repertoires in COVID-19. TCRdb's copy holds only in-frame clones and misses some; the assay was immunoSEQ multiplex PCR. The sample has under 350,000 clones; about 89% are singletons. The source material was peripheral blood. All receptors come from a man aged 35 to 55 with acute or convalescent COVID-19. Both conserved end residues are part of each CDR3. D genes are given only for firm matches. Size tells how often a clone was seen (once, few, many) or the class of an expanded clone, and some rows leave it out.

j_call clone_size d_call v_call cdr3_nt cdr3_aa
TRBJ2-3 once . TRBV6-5 TGTGCCAGCACCGAGGAGGGGCGAGATACGCAGTATTTT CASTEEGRDTQYF
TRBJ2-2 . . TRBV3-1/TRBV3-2 TGTGCCAGCAGCCAAGGCGGGGTGACCGGGGAGCTGTTTTTT CASSQGGVTGELFF
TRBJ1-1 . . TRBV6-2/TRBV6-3 TGTGCCAGCAGTTACGGCGGGTTAGAAGCTTTCTTT CASSYGGLEAFF
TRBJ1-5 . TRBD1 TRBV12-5 TGTGCTAGTGGTTTGGAGAGGACAGGGACTTATAGCAATCAGCCCCAGCATTTT CASGLERTGTYSNQPQHF
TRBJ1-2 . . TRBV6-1 TGTGCCAGCAGTGAAAAAGGGCGGGGTGGTGGCTACACCTTC CASSEKGRGGGYTF
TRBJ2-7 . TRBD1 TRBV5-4 TGTGCCAGCAGCCCCGGGACAGGGGAAAGCGAGCAGTACTTC CASSPGTGESEQYF
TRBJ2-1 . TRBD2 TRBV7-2 TGTGCCAGCAGCCCGGGACTAGCGGCCTACAATGAGCAGTTCTTC CASSPGLAAYNEQFF
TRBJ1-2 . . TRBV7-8 TGTGCCAGCAGCTATGGGGCTGACTATGGCTACACCTTC CASSYGADYGYTF
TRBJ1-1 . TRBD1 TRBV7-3 TGTGCCAGCAGTTCGGACAGGCAAACTGAAGCTTTCTTT CASSSDRQTEAFF
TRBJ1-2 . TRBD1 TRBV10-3 TGTGCCATCAGTGACCCGACAGGGGGCGATGGCTACACCTTC CAISDPTGGDGYTF
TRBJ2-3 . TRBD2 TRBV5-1 TGCGCCAGCAGCTTGACCGGGACTAGGGAAGATACGCAGTATTTT CASSLTGTREDTQYF
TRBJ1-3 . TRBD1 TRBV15 TGTGCCACCAGCAGGGGACAGGGGAGCTCTGGAAACACCATATATTTT CATSRGQGSSGNTIYF
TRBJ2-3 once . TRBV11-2 TGTGCCAGCAGCTTAGCCCGACAGGGGAGGGGCACAGATACGCAGTATTTT CASSLARQGRGTDTQYF
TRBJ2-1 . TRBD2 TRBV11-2 TGTGCCAGCAGCTTCGGGACTAGCGGCTACAATGAGCAGTTCTTC CASSFGTSGYNEQFF
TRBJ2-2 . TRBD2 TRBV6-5 TGTGCCAGCAGGTCGACTAGCGGGGGTACCGGGGAGCTGTTTTTT CASRSTSGGTGELFF
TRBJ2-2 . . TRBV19 TGTGCCAGTAGTATGCCACTAAACACCGGGGAGCTGTTTTTT CASSMPLNTGELFF
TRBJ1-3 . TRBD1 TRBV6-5 TGTGCCAGCTTCTCCCAGGGGGCTGGAAACACCATATATTTT CASFSQGAGNTIYF
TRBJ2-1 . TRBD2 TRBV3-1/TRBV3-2 TGTGCCAGCAGCTGGGGACTAGCGGGGGGTGAGGAGCAGTTCTTC CASSWGLAGGEEQFF
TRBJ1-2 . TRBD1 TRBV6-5 TGTGCCACCCTCCCGACTCGGACAGGGGTTGGCTACACCTTC CATLPTRTGVGYTF
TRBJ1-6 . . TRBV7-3 TGTGCCAGCAGCCCAACTGGTACCTATAATTCACCCCTCCACTTT CASSPTGTYNSPLHF
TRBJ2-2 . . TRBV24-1 TGTGCCACCGCGACAGTCACCGGGGAGCTGTTTTTT CATATVTGELFF
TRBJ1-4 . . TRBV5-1 TGCGCCAGCAGCTTGGGTGTGAAGGGAGGGGGTGAAAAACTGTTTTTT CASSLGVKGGGEKLFF
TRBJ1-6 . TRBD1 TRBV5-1 TGCGCCAGCAGCAAGGCAGACAGGGATCGGTCACCCCTCCACTTT CASSKADRDRSPLHF
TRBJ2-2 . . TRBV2 TGTGCCAGCAGTGAAGTTCGGAACACCGGGGAGCTGTTTTTT CASSEVRNTGELFF
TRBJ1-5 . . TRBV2 TGTGCCAGCAAACAGGAAGGGGGAAATCAGCCCCAGCATTTT CASKQEGGNQPQHF
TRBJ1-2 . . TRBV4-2 TGTGCCAGCAGCCCCGCCTTCGGGGATAACTATGGCTACACCTTC CASSPAFGDNYGYTF
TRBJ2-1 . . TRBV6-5 TGTGCCAGCAGTCGGGGGATTTACAATGAGCAGTTCTTC CASSRGIYNEQFF
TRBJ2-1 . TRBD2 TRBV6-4 TGTGCCAGCAGTACCGGGACTAGACCTTACAATGAGCAGTTCTTC CASSTGTRPYNEQFF
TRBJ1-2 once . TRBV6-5 TGTGCCAGCAGTTACTCAGGAGGGCTTAAGGGTGGCTACACCTTC CASSYSGGLKGGYTF
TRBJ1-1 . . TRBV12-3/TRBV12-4 TGTGCCAGCAGTCACGACGCCAGGGTTGGTTTCTTT CASSHDARVGFF
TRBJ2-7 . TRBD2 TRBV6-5 TGTGCCAGCAGTTACTCCTGGGGGGGTAACGAGCAGTACTTC CASSYSWGGNEQYF
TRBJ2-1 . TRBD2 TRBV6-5 TGTGCCAGCAGTTATAGCGGGGCCTCCTACAATGAGCAGTTCTTC CASSYSGASYNEQFF
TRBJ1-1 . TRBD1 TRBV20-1 TGCAGTGCTAGTACCTCCGGGACAGGGAAAGCTTTCTTT CSASTSGTGKAFF
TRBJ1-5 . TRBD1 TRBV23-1 TGCGCCAGCAGTCGAAACAGGGGACACGGGGGTCAGCCCCAGCATTTT CASSRNRGHGGQPQHF
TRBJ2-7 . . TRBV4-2 TGTGCCAGCAGCCAAGGGGGGACATTGTCCTACGAGCAGTACTTC CASSQGGTLSYEQYF
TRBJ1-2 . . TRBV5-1 TGCGCCAGCAGCTTGGGCCTTTCGGGGGAGAGTTTTATCTTC CASSLGLSGESFIF
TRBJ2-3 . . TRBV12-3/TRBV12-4 TGTGCCAGCGGATTGAGGAGAGATACGCAGTATTTT CASGLRRDTQYF
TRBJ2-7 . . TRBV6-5 TGTGCCAGCAGCGTCGACAGGACTTCCTACGAGCAGTACTTC CASSVDRTSYEQYF
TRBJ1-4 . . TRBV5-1 TGCGCCAGCAGCTTGGCCCCGGGGGCTAATGAAAAACTGTTTTTT CASSLAPGANEKLFF
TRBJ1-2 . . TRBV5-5 TGTGCCAGCAGCTTGGCGACGGGGGACCTCGGGGGCTACACCTTC CASSLATGDLGGYTF
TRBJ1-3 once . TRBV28 TGTGCCAGCAGTCTGTATACTGGAAACACCATATATTTT CASSLYTGNTIYF
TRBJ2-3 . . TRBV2 TGTGCCAGCAGTGGACGGGGTGATACGCAGTATTTT CASSGRGDTQYF
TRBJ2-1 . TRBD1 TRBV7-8 TGTGCCAGCAGCCCTCCATGGGGACAGGGAAACAATGAGCAGTTCTTC CASSPPWGQGNNEQFF
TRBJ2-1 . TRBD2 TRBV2 TGTGCCAGCAGTGAAGGGACTAGCCGTTACAATGAGCAGTTCTTC CASSEGTSRYNEQFF
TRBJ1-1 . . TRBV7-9 TGTGCCAGCAGCTCCGACACCCCGAACACTGAAGCTTTCTTT CASSSDTPNTEAFF
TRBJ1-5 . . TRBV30 TGTGCCTGGAGCACACGCTCTGATCAGCCCCAGCATTTT CAWSTRSDQPQHF
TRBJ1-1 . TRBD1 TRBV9 TGTGCCAGCAGCGCAGGGGGCAAGGGTGAAGCTTTCTTT CASSAGGKGEAFF